Presented here are 3 T cell receptor beta chains from one specimen sequenced in a study of blood T cell repertoires in COVID-19. Sequenced by immunoSEQ multiplex PCR; TCRdb stores in-frame clones only, minus some. The sample has more than 150,000 clones, roughly 80% seen once. Sequenced input: peripheral blood. Receptor source: a young woman with acute or convalescent COVID-19.

The chain couples TRBV12-3 or TRBV12-4 to TRBJ2-2; D unresolved. Trimming pared 3 bases from V and 6 bases from J, leaving 2 bases between. This CDR3 spans 11 amino acids. Here the CDR3 reads CASSFAGELFF. The CDR3, as DNA: TGTGCCAGCAGTTTCGCCGGGGAGCTGTTTTTT.

V and J are TRBV29-1 and TRBJ2-7; 8 nucleotides match TRBD1. CDR1 and CDR2 (germline): SQVTM, ANQGSEA. The CDR3 consists of 12 residues. Trimming removed 7 bases from V and 3 bases from J; junction bases left unmatched: 5. Here the CDR3 reads CSAGGTGYEQYF. CDR3 in DNA: TGCAGCGCCGGCGGGACAGGCTACGAGCAGTACTTC.

V gene TRBV2 combines with J gene TRBJ2-7; 10 bases line up with TRBD2. V lost 4 bases, J lost 3 bases, and 9 bases stayed unmatched. Germline CDR1 is SNHLY and CDR2 is FYNNEI. The CDR3 extends over 16 amino acids. The CDR3 DNA reads TGTGCCAGCAGTGCCCAGACTAGCGGGTTGGGCTACGAGCAGTACTTC. Residues: CASSAQTSGLGYEQYF.